This T cell receptor beta chain was observed in a study of blood T cell repertoires in COVID-19. Study at large: Sites across the United States, Italy and Spain contributed samples from acute and convalescent COVID-19. In each case, the material was cDNA or gDNA derived from T cells, B-cell-depleted T cells, or PBMCs.

In the authors' methods: How many nucleated cells were present was estimated from reference gene primer amplification. TCRdb's table, derived via immunoSEQ multiplex PCR, lists solely in-frame clones and lacks some. That table gives V, J and clone size, and the DNA gave D and trimming. Seen here are about 40,000 clones, approximately 80% observed once, and the top ten hold more than 2%. The CDR3 covers 16 residues. CDR1 is MDHEN, CDR2 SYDVKM, per germline. J lost 3 bases, V lost 3 bases, and 9 bases had no gene match. Material: peripheral blood. This chain connects TRBV28 to TRBJ2-3; 7 bases map to TRBD2. This clonotype was sampled from an older woman with acute or convalescent COVID-19. The CDR3 nucleotides read TGTGCCAGCAGTTTCCAACCAGGGAGGGGAACAGATACGCAGTATTTT. Protein sequence: CASSFQPGRGTDTQYF.